These T cell receptor beta chains were read from a single sample in a study of blood T cell repertoires in COVID-19. This table comes from immunoSEQ multiplex PCR, and its TCRdb copy is limited to in-frame clones, with some not included. The sample lists about 70,000 clones, 80% to 90% occurring once. Source material: peripheral blood. The source is a woman aged 18-29 years with acute or convalescent COVID-19. Each CDR3 is given with its conserved first and last residue. D genes are given only for firm matches. The size entry is marked missing in some rows and otherwise reads once, few, many or a size class.

j_call d_call clone_size v_call cdr3_nt cdr3_aa
TRBJ2-1 - - TRBV19 TGTGCCAGTAGTAGCTTCACAGGTCGCCCCCCGTCCAATGAGCAGTTCTTC CASSSFTGRPPSNEQFF
TRBJ2-1 - - TRBV18 TGTGCCAGCTCACCACCGGGGCCCGGAAGCTCCTACAATGAGCAGTTCTTC CASSPPGPGSSYNEQFF
TRBJ1-1 TRBD1 - TRBV6-5 TGTGCCAGCAGTTCCACAGGGGGCGCCGGTGAAGCTTTCTTT CASSSTGGAGEAFF
TRBJ1-5 - - TRBV15 TGTGCCACCAGCAGAGCCAGGGATGGGGCTCAGCCCCAGCATTTT CATSRARDGAQPQHF
TRBJ2-2 - - TRBV10-3 TGTGCCATCAAGGACATAAACACCGGGGAGCTGTTTTTT CAIKDINTGELFF
TRBJ1-5 - - TRBV10-2 TGCGCCAGCAGTGAAGGACAGCGGATCCAGCCCCAGCATTTT CASSEGQRIQPQHF
TRBJ2-5 - - TRBV19 TGTGCCAGTAGTTCCTCCCCCTACGCGGAACAAGAGACCCAGTACTTC CASSSSPYAEQETQYF
TRBJ2-2 - few TRBV5-4 TGTGCCAGCAGCTTGTCTGAGAATCTGGGGGAGCTGTTTTTT CASSLSENLGELFF
TRBJ1-6 - - TRBV2 TGTGCCAGCAGTGAACAAGGTGGACAGAATAATTCACCCCTCCACTTT CASSEQGGQNNSPLHF
TRBJ1-3 TRBD1 - TRBV28 TGTGCCAGCAGTTTGACAGGGGGGGGAAACACCATATATTTT CASSLTGGGNTIYF
TRBJ2-3 - - TRBV6-2/TRBV6-3 TGTGCCAGCAGTAACGGGGTTCAAACGCAGTATTTT CASSNGVQTQYF
TRBJ2-1 - - TRBV18 TGTGCCAGCTCAACCCGTCCCAGGGAAACCTCCTACAATGAGCAGTTCTTC CASSTRPRETSYNEQFF
TRBJ2-7 - - TRBV6-5 TGTGCCAGCAGTAGTAGGACAGCCCAAAGTTACGAGCAGTACTTC CASSSRTAQSYEQYF
TRBJ2-7 - once TRBV6-1 TGTGCCAGCAGTGAAGGTTACGGCTCCTACGAGCAGTACTTC CASSEGYGSYEQYF
TRBJ1-2 - - TRBV11-2 TGTGCCAGCAGCTTAGATTTGACAAGCTATGGCTACACCTTC CASSLDLTSYGYTF
TRBJ1-1 - - TRBV2 TGTGCCAGCAGCAATGGCAGGCTCACTGAAGCTTTCTTT CASSNGRLTEAFF
TRBJ2-7 - - TRBV18 TGTGCCAGCTCACCCCTTCCCAGGGCAGCCGAGCAGTACTTC CASSPLPRAAEQYF
TRBJ1-5 TRBD1 - TRBV4-2 TGTGCCAGCAGCCAGGGACAGGGTGGACAGCCCCAGCATTTT CASSQGQGGQPQHF
TRBJ2-5 TRBD1 - TRBV11-2 TGTGCCAGCAGCTATACAGGGGGTTACCTCTACCAAGAGACCCAGTACTTC CASSYTGGYLYQETQYF
TRBJ2-2 TRBD2 few TRBV7-9 TGTGCCAGCAGCTCCTGGGCTAGCGGGAGGGCCGCCGGGGAGCTGTTTTTT CASSSWASGRAAGELFF
TRBJ1-2 - once TRBV5-6 TGTGCCAGCAGGGACACAGGGCCCGCTTATGGCTACACCTTC CASRDTGPAYGYTF
TRBJ1-5 TRBD1 - TRBV2 TGTGCCAGCAGGGCTCCTACAGGGGGATTCAATCAGCCCCAGCATTTT CASRAPTGGFNQPQHF
TRBJ2-1 - - TRBV7-2 TGTGCCAGCACCCGGGGGAGCTCCTACAATGAGCAGTTCTTC CASTRGSSYNEQFF
TRBJ2-3 TRBD2 - TRBV11-2 TGTGCCAGCAGCTTAGCATTGGGACTAGCGGCAGATACGCAGTATTTT CASSLALGLAADTQYF
TRBJ1-2 TRBD1 - TRBV15 TGTGCCACCAGCAGAGGCACAGGGGCTAACTATGGCTACACCTTC CATSRGTGANYGYTF
TRBJ2-1 TRBD2 - TRBV24-1 TGTGCCACCAGTGATCCGGAGACTAGCAGCAATGAGCAGTTCTTC CATSDPETSSNEQFF
TRBJ2-3 - - TRBV29-1 TGCAGCGTCCCAGGACTATCCACAGATACGCAGTATTTT CSVPGLSTDTQYF
TRBJ2-5 TRBD2 - TRBV30 TGTGCCTGGAGTGGACTAGCGGGGGGAGGTCTGGAGACCCAGTACTTC CAWSGLAGGGLETQYF
TRBJ1-5 - - TRBV6-2/TRBV6-3 TGTGCCAGCAGCCTTACAGGGATGGGCAATCAGCCCCAGCATTTT CASSLTGMGNQPQHF
TRBJ2-7 TRBD1 - TRBV28 TGTGCCAGCAGTTTTACCGGGACAGGGGCCGAGCAGTACTTC CASSFTGTGAEQYF
TRBJ1-4 - - TRBV4-1 TGCGCCAGCAGCCTCACCTCGGCAGGGAAAGTAGAAAAACTGTTTTTT CASSLTSAGKVEKLFF
TRBJ1-6 - few TRBV5-1 TGCGCCAGCAGCTTGGAGGGGGTAGGGTCACCCCTCCACTTT CASSLEGVGSPLHF
TRBJ2-2 - - TRBV3-1/TRBV3-2 TGTGCCAGCAGCCAAGATCTAGCGAACACCGGGGAGCTGTTTTTT CASSQDLANTGELFF